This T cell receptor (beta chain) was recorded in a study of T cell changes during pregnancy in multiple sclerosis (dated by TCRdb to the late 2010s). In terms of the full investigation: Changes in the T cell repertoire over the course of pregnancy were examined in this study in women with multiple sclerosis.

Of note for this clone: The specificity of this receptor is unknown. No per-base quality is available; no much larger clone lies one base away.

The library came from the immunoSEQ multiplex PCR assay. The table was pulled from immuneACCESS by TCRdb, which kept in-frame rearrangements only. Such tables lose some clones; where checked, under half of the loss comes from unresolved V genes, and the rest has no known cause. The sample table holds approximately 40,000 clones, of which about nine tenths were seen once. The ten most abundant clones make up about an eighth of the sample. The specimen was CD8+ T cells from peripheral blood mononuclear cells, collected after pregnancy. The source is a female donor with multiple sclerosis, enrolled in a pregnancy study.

The nucleotide sequence reads as follows: TGTGCCAGCAGCTTCTATGGACAGAGTCTTCAGCCCTCTGGAAACACCATATATTTT. The encoded protein is CASSFYGQSLQPSGNTIYF. The chain is made from TRBV21-1 and TRBJ1-3; the tabulated D call, TRBD1, remains unverified against the DNA. TRBV21-1 has pseudogene status. The CDR3 has 19 amino acids, counting the end cysteine and phenylalanine. Solely the CDR3 DNA is kept, with 57 bases framed from the first base.